The clone carrying this T cell receptor (beta chain) showed up many times. Its cognate antigen is unknown. The CDR3 contains 16 residues. Trimming removed 1 base from V and 1 base from J, with 14 bases in between. The germline V gene has CDR1 SGHTA and CDR2 FQGNSA. The sample is drawn from a study of regulatory T cells in long-lasting Graves disease. The study's findings and limits: There was favoring of TRBV28, TRBJ1-2 and TRBJ2-5 in persistent disease. Persistent Graves' disease cases displayed lower TCR diversity than newly diagnosed ones.

Relying on iRepertoire HTBI primers and Arm-PCR of CDR3 regions, the team built TCR beta libraries. Each CDR3 protein gets one entry after TCRdb re-called the multiplex PCR reads with MiXCR. The table lists 350,000 to 550,000 distinct CDR3 sequences, around 17% of them singletons, with less than 30% in the top ten. Time point here: newly diagnosed GD, antithyroid drugs for less than 3 months. The TCR library was made from RNA that had been extracted from PBMCs in TRIzol. The same sample was also studied in work on T cells in Graves' hyperthyroidism and ophthalmopathy.

The source was peripheral blood mononuclear cells (PBMCs), collected at new diagnosis, from a patient treated with antithyroid drugs. The sequence was obtained from a woman between 18 and 29 years old with Graves disease. The genes are TRBV7-2 and TRBJ2-7, with D uncertain. DNA of the CDR3: TGTGCCAGCAGCTTAGGGTCCTCACGTAGTTCCTACGAGCAGTACTTC. Its translation is CASSLGSSRSSYEQYF.